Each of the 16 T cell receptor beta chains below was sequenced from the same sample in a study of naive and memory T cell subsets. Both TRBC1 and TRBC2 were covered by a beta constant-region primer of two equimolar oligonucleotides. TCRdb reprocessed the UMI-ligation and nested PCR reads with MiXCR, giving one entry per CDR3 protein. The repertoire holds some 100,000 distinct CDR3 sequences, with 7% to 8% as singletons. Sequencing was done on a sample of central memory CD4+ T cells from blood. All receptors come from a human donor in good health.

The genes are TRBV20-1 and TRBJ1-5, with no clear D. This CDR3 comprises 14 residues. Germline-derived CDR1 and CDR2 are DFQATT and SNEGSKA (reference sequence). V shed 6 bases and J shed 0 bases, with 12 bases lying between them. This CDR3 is CSASLSYSNQPQHF. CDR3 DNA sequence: TGCAGTGCCTCTTTGAGTTATAGCAATCAGCCCCAGCATTTT.

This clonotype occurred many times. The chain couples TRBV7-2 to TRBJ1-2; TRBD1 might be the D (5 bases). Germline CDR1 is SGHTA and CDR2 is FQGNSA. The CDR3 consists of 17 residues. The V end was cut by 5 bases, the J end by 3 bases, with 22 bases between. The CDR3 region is CASSPRDGSSLYYGYTF. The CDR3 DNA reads TGTGCCAGCAGCCCCCGGGACGGCTCTTCCTTGTACTATGGCTACACCTTC.

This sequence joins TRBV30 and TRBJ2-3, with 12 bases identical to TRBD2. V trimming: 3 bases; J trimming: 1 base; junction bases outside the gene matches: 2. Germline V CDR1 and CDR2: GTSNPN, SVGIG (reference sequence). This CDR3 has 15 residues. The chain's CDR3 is CAWSASGRGTDTQYF. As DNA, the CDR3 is TGTGCCTGGAGCGCTAGCGGGAGGGGCACAGATACGCAGTATTTT.

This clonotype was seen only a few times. CDR3 nucleotide sequence: TGTGCCAGCAGCTTAAAAGGGGATACGCAGTATTTT. Protein product: CASSLKGDTQYF. The chain joins TRBV7-8 to TRBJ2-3, with D uncertain. The CDR3 contains 12 residues. Looked up from germline, CDR1 is SGHVS and CDR2 is FQNEAQ. V gave up 2 bases and J gave up 6 bases, with 6 bases separating them.

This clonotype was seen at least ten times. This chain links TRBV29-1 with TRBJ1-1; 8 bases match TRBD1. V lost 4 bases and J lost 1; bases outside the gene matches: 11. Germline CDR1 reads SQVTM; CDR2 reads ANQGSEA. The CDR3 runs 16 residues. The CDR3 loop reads CSVGQGRGGWNTEAFF. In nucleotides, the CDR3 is TGCAGCGTTGGACAGGGGCGAGGTGGGTGGAACACTGAAGCTTTCTTT.

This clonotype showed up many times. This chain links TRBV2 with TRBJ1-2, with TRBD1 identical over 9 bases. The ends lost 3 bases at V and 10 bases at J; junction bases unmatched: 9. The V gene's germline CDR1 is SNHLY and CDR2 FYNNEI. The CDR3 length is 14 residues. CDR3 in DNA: TGTGCCAGCAGTGACCACAGGGGGCAGGAGTCCTACACCTTC. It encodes CASSDHRGQESYTF.

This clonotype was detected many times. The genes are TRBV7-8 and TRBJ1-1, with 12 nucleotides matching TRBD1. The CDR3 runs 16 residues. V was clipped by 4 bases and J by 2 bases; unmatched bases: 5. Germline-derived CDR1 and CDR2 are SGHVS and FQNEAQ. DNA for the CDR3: TGTGCCAGCAGCTCCGGGACAGGGGGCCTAAACACTGAAGCTTTCTTT. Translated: CASSSGTGGLNTEAFF.

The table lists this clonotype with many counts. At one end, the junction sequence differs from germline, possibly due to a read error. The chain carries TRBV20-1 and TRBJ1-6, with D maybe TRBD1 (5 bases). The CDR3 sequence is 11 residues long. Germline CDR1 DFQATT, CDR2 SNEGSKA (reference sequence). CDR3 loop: CSAKEVRDVSF. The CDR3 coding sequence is TGCAGTGCTAAGGAGGTCCGGGACGTCTCGTTT.

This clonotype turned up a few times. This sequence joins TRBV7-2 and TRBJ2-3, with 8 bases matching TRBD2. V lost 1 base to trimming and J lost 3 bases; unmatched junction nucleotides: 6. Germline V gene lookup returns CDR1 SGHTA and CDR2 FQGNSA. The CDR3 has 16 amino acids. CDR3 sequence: CASSLGREGLTDTQYF. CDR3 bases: TGTGCCAGCAGCTTAGGACGGGAGGGCTTAACAGATACGCAGTATTTT.

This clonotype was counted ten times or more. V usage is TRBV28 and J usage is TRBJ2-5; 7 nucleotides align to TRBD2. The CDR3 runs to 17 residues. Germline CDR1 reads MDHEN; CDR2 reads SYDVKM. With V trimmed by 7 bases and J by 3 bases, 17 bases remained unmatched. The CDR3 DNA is TGTGCCAGCACTCCAAGAGGGAGGGGCCCGAGAGAAGAGACCCAGTACTTC. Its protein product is CASTPRGRGPREETQYF.

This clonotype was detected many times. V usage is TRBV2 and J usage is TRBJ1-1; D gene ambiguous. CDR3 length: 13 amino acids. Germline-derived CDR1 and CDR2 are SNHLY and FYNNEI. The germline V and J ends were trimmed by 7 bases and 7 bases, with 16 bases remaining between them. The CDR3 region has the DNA TGTGCCAGCAACCTCGAGAAAGGGCTTGAAGCTTTCTTT. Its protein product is CASNLEKGLEAFF.

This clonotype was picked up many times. DNA of the CDR3: TGTGCCAGTTCGAAGGGAGGGGGACAAGAGACCCAGTACTTC. Amino acids: CASSKGGGQETQYF. The chain recombines TRBV6-2 or TRBV6-3 with TRBJ2-5; D possibly corresponds to TRBD2 (7 bases). The CDR3 is 14 residues long. Germline assignment: CDR1 MNHEY and CDR2 SVGEGT. Trimming removed 9 bases from V and 2 bases from J, with 16 bases in between.

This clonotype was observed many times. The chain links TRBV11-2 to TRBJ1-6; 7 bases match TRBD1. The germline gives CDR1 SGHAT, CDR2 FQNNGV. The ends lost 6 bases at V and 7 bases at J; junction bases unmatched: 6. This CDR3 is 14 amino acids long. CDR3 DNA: TGTGCCAGCAGACTATCGGGACAGAATTCACCCCTCCACTTT. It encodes CASRLSGQNSPLHF.

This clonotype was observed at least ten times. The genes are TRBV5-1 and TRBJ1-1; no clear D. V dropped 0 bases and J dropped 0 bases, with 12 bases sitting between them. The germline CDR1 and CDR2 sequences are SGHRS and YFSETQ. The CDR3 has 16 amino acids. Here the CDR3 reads CASSLVAVIMNTEAFF. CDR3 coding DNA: TGCGCCAGCAGCTTGGTTGCGGTGATCATGAACACTGAAGCTTTCTTT.

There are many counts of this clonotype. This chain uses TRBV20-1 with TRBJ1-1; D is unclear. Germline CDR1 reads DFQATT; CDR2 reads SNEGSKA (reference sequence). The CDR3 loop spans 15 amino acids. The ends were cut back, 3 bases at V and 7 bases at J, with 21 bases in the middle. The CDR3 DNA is TGCAGTGCTAGTGGCCGGGTCCCACATGATGTTGAAGCTTTCTTT. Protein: CSASGRVPHDVEAFF.

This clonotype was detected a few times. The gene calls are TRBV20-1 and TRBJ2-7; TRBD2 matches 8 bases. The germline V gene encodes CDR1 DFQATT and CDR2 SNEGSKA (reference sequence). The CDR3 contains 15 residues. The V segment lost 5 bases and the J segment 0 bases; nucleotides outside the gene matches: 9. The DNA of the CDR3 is TGCAGTGCTGAAAGTCGAAGCGGGAGCTCCTACGAGCAGTACTTC. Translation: CSAESRSGSSYEQYF.